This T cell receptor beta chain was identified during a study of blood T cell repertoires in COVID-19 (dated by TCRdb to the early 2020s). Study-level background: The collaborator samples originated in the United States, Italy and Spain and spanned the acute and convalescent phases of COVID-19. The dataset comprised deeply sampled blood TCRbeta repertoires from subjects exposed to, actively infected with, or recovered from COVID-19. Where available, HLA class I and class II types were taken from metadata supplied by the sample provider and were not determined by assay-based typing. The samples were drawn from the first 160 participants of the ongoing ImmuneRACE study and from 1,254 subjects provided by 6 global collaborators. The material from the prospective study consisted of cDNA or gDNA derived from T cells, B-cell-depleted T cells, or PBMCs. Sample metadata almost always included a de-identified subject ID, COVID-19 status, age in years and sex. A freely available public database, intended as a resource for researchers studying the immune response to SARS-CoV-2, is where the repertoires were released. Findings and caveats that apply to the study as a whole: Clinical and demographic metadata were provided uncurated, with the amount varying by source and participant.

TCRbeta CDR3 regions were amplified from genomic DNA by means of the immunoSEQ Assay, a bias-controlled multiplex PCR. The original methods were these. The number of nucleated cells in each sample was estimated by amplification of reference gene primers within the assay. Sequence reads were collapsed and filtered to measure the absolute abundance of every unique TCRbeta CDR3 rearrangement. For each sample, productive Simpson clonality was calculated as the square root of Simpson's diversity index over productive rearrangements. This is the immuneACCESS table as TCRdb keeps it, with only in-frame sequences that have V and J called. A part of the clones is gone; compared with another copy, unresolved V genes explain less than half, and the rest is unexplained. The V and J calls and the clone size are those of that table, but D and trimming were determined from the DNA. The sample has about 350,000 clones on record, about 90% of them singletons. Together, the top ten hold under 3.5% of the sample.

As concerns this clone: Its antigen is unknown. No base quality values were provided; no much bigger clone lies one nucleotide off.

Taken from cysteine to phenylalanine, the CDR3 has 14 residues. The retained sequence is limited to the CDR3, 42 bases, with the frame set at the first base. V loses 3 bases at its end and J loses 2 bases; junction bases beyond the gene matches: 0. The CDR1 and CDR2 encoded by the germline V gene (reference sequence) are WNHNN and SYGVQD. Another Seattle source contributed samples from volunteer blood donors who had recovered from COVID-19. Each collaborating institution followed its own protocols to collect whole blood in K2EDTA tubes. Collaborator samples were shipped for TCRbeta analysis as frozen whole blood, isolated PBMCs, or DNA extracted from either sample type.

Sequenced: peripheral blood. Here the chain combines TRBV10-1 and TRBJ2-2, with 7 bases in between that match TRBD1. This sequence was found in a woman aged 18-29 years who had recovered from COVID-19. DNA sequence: TGCGCCAGCAGTGAAGGGGGCAACACCGGGGAGCTGTTTTTT. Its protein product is CASSEGGNTGELFF.